This T cell receptor (beta chain) was sequenced in a study of blood T cell repertoires in COVID-19. The overall study: T cells, B-cell-depleted T cells, or PBMCs supplied cDNA or gDNA.

The J segment lost 4 bases and the V segment lost 0 bases, leaving 10 bases of the junction unmatched. Germline CDR1 reads SGHAT; CDR2 reads FQNNGV. CDR3 length equals 17 residues. This clone turned up a few times. Data came from immunoSEQ multiplex PCR; TCRdb stores just in-frame clones and leaves some out. The table lists fewer than 200,000 clones, about 88% of them singletons. This clonotype was obtained from a woman at least 80 years old with COVID-19, enrolled during active disease. J is TRBJ2-7 and V is TRBV11-2, with 9 bases lining up with TRBD1. The specimen was peripheral blood. The CDR3 nucleotides read TGTGCCAGCAGCTTAGATACGACCGGGACAGGGCGATACGAGCAGTACTTC. This encodes CASSLDTTGTGRYEQYF.